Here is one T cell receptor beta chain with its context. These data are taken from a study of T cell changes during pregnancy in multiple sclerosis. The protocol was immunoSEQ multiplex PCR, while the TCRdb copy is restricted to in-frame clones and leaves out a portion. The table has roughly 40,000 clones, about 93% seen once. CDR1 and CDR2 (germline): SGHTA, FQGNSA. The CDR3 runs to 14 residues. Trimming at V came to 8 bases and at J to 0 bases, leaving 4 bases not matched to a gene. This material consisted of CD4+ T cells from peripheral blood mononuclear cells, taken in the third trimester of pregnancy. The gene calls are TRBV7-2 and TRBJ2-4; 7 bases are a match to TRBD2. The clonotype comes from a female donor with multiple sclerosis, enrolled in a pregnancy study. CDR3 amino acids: CASSREGAKNIQYF. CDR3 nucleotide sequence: TGTGCCAGCTCGAGGGAGGGAGCCAAAAACATTCAGTACTTC.